This is a list of T cell receptor beta chains from one sample in a study of blood T cells in healthy people across ages. Each CDR3 protein is one row after TCRdb ran MiXCR on the 5' RACE reads. Altogether 650,000 or so distinct CDR3 sequences are present, 52% being singletons, with the ten largest covering less than 15%. Source material: blood. The receptors were sampled from a woman older than 75 in good health. Each CDR3 is given with its conserved first and last residue. The D gene is left open where the match is weak. Size tells how often a clone was seen (once, few, many) or the class of an expanded clone, and some rows leave it out.

CDR3 DNA: TGTGCAGCGCTGGCCGGGAGCAATGGCTACACCTTC
CDR3 protein: CAALAGSNGYTF
V gene: TRBV24-1
CDR3 length: 12
D gene: .
J gene: TRBJ1-2
clone size: .

CDR3 DNA: TGCAGCGTTGCTCTGGGTGGCACTGAAGCTTTCTTT
CDR3 protein: CSVALGGTEAFF
V gene: TRBV29-1
CDR3 length: 12
D gene: .
J gene: TRBJ1-1
clone size: .

CDR3 DNA: TGTGCCAGCAGTCTCCCCCAGGTACCGGAGACCCAGTACTTC
CDR3 protein: CASSLPQVPETQYF
V gene: TRBV6-1
CDR3 length: 14
D gene: .
J gene: TRBJ2-5
clone size: .

CDR3 DNA: TGCGCCAGCAGCCAACCACAGGGGACCCAGCAGTTCTTC
CDR3 protein: CASSQPQGTQQFF
V gene: TRBV4-1
CDR3 length: 13
D gene: TRBD1
J gene: TRBJ2-1
clone size: .

CDR3 DNA: TGCAGCGTTGGGTACGGCCGGGGCACTGAAGCTTTCTTT
CDR3 protein: CSVGYGRGTEAFF
V gene: TRBV29-1
CDR3 length: 13
D gene: .
J gene: TRBJ1-1
clone size: .

CDR3 DNA: TGTGCCAGCTCACTAAGCACCGACTACGGATTCACGTTCTTC
CDR3 protein: CASSLSTDYGFTFF
V gene: TRBV18
CDR3 length: 14
D gene: .
J gene: TRBJ2-1
clone size: .

CDR3 DNA: TGTGCCAGCAGCTTAACCGGGATTGCCTATAATTCACCCCTCCACTTT
CDR3 protein: CASSLTGIAYNSPLHF
V gene: TRBV7-2
CDR3 length: 16
D gene: .
J gene: TRBJ1-6
clone size: .

CDR3 DNA: TGTGCCAGCAGTGAGGGTGGGGGGAACACTGAAGCTTTCTTT
CDR3 protein: CASSEGGGNTEAFF
V gene: TRBV6-1
CDR3 length: 14
D gene: .
J gene: TRBJ1-1
clone size: .

CDR3 DNA: TGTGCCAGCAGCGCTAGTACAGGGAGCAATGAGCAGTTCTTC
CDR3 protein: CASSASTGSNEQFF
V gene: TRBV9
CDR3 length: 14
D gene: .
J gene: TRBJ2-1
clone size: many

CDR3 DNA: TGCGCCAGCAGCCAAGTTGTAGCAGTGAGGCTTGATTCACCCCTCCACTTT
CDR3 protein: CASSQVVAVRLDSPLHF
V gene: TRBV4-1
CDR3 length: 17
D gene: .
J gene: TRBJ1-6
clone size: .

CDR3 DNA: TGTGCCAGCAGCGAACCCTGGCCAGGGCCTTGGGGTGGGGAAGGAACAGATACGCAGTATTTT
CDR3 protein: CASSEPWPGPWGGEGTDTQYF
V gene: TRBV7-6
CDR3 length: 21
D gene: .
J gene: TRBJ2-3
clone size: .

CDR3 DNA: TGCGCCAGCAGCCATGGCGATGCGGAGACCCAGTACTTC
CDR3 protein: CASSHGDAETQYF
V gene: TRBV4-1
CDR3 length: 13
D gene: .
J gene: TRBJ2-5
clone size: .

CDR3 DNA: TGCAGCGTTCGGACAGGGACTAAAAATGAGCAGTTCTTC
CDR3 protein: CSVRTGTKNEQFF
V gene: TRBV29-1
CDR3 length: 13
D gene: .
J gene: TRBJ2-1
clone size: many

CDR3 DNA: TGTGCCAGCAGGACAGAGAGCTCCTATAATTCACCCCTCCACTTT
CDR3 protein: CASRTESSYNSPLHF
V gene: TRBV2
CDR3 length: 15
D gene: .
J gene: TRBJ1-6
clone size: .

CDR3 DNA: TGTGCCAGCAGTTCCCGGCACAGGGGGGGAACAGATACGCAGTATTTT
CDR3 protein: CASSSRHRGGTDTQYF
V gene: TRBV6-6
CDR3 length: 16
D gene: .
J gene: TRBJ2-3
clone size: .

CDR3 DNA: TGTGCCATTCGGACAGGGACTAGCACAGATACGCAGTATTTT
CDR3 protein: CAIRTGTSTDTQYF
V gene: TRBV10-3
CDR3 length: 14
D gene: TRBD1
J gene: TRBJ2-3
clone size: .

CDR3 DNA: TGCGCCAGCAGCCAAAATACCGGGACAGGGCGTCAGCCCCAGCATTTT
CDR3 protein: CASSQNTGTGRQPQHF
V gene: TRBV4-1
CDR3 length: 16
D gene: TRBD1
J gene: TRBJ1-5
clone size: .

CDR3 DNA: TGTGCCAGCAGCGTAGGCGGGAGGGCGAACATTCAGTACTTC
CDR3 protein: CASSVGGRANIQYF
V gene: TRBV9
CDR3 length: 14
D gene: TRBD2
J gene: TRBJ2-4
clone size: .

CDR3 DNA: TGCGCCAGCAGCTTGGGTTTGGCGCGTGGGTCCTACAATGAGCAGTTCTTC
CDR3 protein: CASSLGLARGSYNEQFF
V gene: TRBV5-1
CDR3 length: 17
D gene: .
J gene: TRBJ2-1
clone size: .

CDR3 DNA: TGCGCCAGCAGGCCACTAGCGGGAGGGCCGGGTTACAATGAGCAGTTCTTC
CDR3 protein: CASRPLAGGPGYNEQFF
V gene: TRBV5-1
CDR3 length: 17
D gene: TRBD2
J gene: TRBJ2-1
clone size: many

CDR3 DNA: TGTGCCAGCAGCTTTCCCCCCGGGGAATTACGGGAGACCCAGTACTTC
CDR3 protein: CASSFPPGELRETQYF
V gene: TRBV11-2
CDR3 length: 16
D gene: .
J gene: TRBJ2-5
clone size: .

CDR3 DNA: TGTGCCAGCAGCCCAGGACAGTTCGGTTTCGATGGCTACACCTTC
CDR3 protein: CASSPGQFGFDGYTF
V gene: TRBV6-5
CDR3 length: 15
D gene: .
J gene: TRBJ1-2
clone size: once

CDR3 DNA: TGTGCCTCTCAATATGGGGACCACGAGCAGTTCTTC
CDR3 protein: CASQYGDHEQFF
V gene: TRBV7-9
CDR3 length: 12
D gene: .
J gene: TRBJ2-1
clone size: .

CDR3 DNA: TGTGCCAGCAGCTTGGCGGGGGCCGATGAGCAGTTCTTC
CDR3 protein: CASSLAGADEQFF
V gene: TRBV5-4
CDR3 length: 13
D gene: .
J gene: TRBJ2-1
clone size: many

CDR3 DNA: TGTGCCAGCAGTTCCCCGGGGGGTATGGGCTACGAGCAGTACTTC
CDR3 protein: CASSSPGGMGYEQYF
V gene: TRBV6-5
CDR3 length: 15
D gene: TRBD2
J gene: TRBJ2-7
clone size: .

CDR3 DNA: TGTGCCAGCAGCGACAGGGGCGGTGGCGGCTACACCTTC
CDR3 protein: CASSDRGGGGYTF
V gene: TRBV7-2
CDR3 length: 13
D gene: TRBD1
J gene: TRBJ1-2
clone size: .

CDR3 DNA: TGTGCCTGCAGTTTAGGGAACGGGGGCACCTACAATGAGCAGTTCTTC
CDR3 protein: CACSLGNGGTYNEQFF
V gene: TRBV28
CDR3 length: 16
D gene: .
J gene: TRBJ2-1
clone size: .